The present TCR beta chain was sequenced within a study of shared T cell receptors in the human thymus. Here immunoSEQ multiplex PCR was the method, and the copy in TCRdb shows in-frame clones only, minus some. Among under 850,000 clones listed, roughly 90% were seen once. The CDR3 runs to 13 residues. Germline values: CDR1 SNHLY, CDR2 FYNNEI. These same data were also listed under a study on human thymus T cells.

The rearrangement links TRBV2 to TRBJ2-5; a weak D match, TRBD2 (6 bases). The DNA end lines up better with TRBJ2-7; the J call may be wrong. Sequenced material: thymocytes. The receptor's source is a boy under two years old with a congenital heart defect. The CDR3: CASSVTSSYEQYF. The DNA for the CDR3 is TGTGCCAGCAGTGTTACTAGCAGCTACGAGCAGTACTTC.